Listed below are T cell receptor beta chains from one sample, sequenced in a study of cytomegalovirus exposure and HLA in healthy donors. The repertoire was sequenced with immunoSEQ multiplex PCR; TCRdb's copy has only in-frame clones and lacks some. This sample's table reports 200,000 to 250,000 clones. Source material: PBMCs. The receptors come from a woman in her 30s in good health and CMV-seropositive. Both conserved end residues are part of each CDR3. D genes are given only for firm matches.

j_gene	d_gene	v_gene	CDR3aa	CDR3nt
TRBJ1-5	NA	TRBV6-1	CASSEQGSGNQPQHF	TGTGCCAGCAGCGAGCAGGGATCGGGCAATCAGCCCCAGCATTTT
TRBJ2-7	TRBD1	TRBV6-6	CASRVGQGALYEQYF	TGTGCCAGCAGAGTAGGACAGGGTGCTCTTTACGAGCAGTACTTC
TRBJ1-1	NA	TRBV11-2	CASSLVRGKGEAFF	TGTGCCAGCAGCTTAGTCCGGGGTAAGGGTGAAGCTTTCTTT
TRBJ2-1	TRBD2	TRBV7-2	CASSLVTSGSEFF	TGTGCCAGCAGCTTAGTGACTAGCGGGAGCGAATTCTTC
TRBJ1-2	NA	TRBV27	CASSLVGDSSGYTF	TGTGCCAGCAGTTTAGTGGGCGACAGCTCCGGCTACACCTTC
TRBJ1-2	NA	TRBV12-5	CASALDSYGYTF	TGTGCTAGTGCCCTAGACAGCTATGGCTACACCTTC
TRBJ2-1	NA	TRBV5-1	CASSLGQPRFFNEQFF	TGCGCCAGCAGCTTGGGACAACCCAGATTTTTCAATGAGCAGTTCTTC
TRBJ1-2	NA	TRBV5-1	CASIPGLTDGYYGYTF	TGCGCCAGCATTCCCGGGTTGACAGACGGATACTATGGCTACACCTTC
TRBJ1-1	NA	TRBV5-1	CASSLSPLSNTEAFF	TGCGCCAGCAGCTTGTCTCCCCTTTCGAACACTGAAGCTTTCTTT
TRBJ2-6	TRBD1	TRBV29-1	CSVEDLRTGGPGANVLTF	TGCAGCGTTGAAGATTTGAGGACAGGGGGACCTGGGGCCAACGTCCTGACTTTC
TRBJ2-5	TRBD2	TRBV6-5	CASSYSTLAGGLTQYF	TGTGCCAGCAGTTACTCGACCCTAGCGGGGGGCCTGACCCAGTACTTC
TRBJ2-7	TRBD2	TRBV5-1	CASSSPGTATSGRFYEQYF	TGCGCCAGCAGCTCCCCCGGGACAGCGACTAGCGGGAGGTTTTACGAGCAGTACTTC
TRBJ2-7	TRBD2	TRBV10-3	CAISVRSLAGGPYEQYF	TGTGCCATCAGTGTAAGGTCCCTAGCGGGAGGGCCCTACGAGCAGTACTTC
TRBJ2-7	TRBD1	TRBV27	CASSLVSRDRGYEQYF	TGTGCCAGCAGTCTCGTAAGCCGGGACAGAGGCTACGAGCAGTACTTC
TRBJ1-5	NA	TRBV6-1	CASSRESNQPQHF	TGTGCCAGCAGTCGGGAGAGCAATCAGCCCCAGCATTTT
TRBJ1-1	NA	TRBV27	CASSLRPQRMNTEAFF	TGTGCCAGCAGTTTAAGACCCCAGAGGATGAACACTGAAGCTTTCTTT
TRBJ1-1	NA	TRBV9	CASSVGVEEEAFF	TGTGCCAGCAGCGTAGGAGTCGAGGAAGAAGCTTTCTTT
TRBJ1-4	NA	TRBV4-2	CASSQNGGKLFF	TGTGCCAGCAGCCAAAACGGAGGAAAACTGTTTTTT
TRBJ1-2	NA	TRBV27	CASSSQIGGYTF	TGTGCCAGCAGTTCCCAGATCGGGGGCTACACCTTC
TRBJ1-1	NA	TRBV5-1	CASSPGGDQANKAFF	TGCGCCAGCAGCCCGGGGGGGGACCAGGCGAATAAAGCTTTCTTT
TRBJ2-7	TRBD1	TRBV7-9	CASSPGGAYEQYF	TGTGCCAGCAGTCCAGGGGGTGCCTACGAGCAGTACTTC
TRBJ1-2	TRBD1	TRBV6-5	CASSYSRQGVSGYTF	TGTGCCAGCAGTTACTCGCGGCAGGGGGTTAGTGGCTACACCTTC
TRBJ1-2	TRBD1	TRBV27	CASRTLPGQGSGYTF	TGTGCCAGCAGGACCTTACCGGGACAGGGATCTGGCTACACCTTC
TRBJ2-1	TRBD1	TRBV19	CASSLRDRPYNEQFF	TGTGCCAGTAGTCTCCGGGACAGACCTTACAATGAGCAGTTCTTC
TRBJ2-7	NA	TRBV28	CASRRDQRNEQYF	TGTGCCAGCAGGCGGGACCAGAGGAACGAGCAGTACTTC
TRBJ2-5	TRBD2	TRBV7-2	CASSALAGAGETQYF	TGTGCCAGCAGCGCCCTAGCGGGGGCTGGAGAGACCCAGTACTTC
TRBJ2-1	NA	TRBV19	CASRQLEVPWVEQFF	TGTGCCAGTAGACAACTAGAGGTCCCTTGGGTGGAGCAGTTCTTC
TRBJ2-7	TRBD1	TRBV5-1	CASSPPRQGVYEQYF	TGCGCCAGCAGCCCCCCTCGGCAGGGGGTCTACGAGCAGTACTTC
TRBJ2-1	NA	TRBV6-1	CASTWGTADYNEQFF	TGTGCCAGCACCTGGGGCACGGCCGACTACAATGAGCAGTTCTTC
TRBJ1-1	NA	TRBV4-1	CASSQVGVWDTEAFF	TGCGCCAGCAGCCAAGTCGGGGTTTGGGACACTGAAGCTTTCTTT
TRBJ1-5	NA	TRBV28	CASSITGSGNQPQHF	TGTGCCAGCAGTATAACAGGGAGTGGCAATCAGCCCCAGCATTTT
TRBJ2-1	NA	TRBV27	CASIGGIEQFF	TGTGCCAGCATCGGAGGGATTGAGCAGTTCTTC
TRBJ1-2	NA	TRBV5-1	CASSSGVLEGYTF	TGCGCCAGCAGCTCAGGGGTGCTAGAAGGCTACACCTTC
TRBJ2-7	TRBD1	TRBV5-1	CASQTGTGSDEQYF	TGCGCCAGTCAAACCGGGACAGGGTCTGACGAGCAGTACTTC
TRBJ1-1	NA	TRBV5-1	CASSFEAGVGMNTEAFF	TGCGCCAGCAGCTTTGAAGCGGGAGTCGGGATGAACACTGAAGCTTTCTTT
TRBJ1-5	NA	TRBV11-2	CASSISSGQPQHF	TGTGCCAGCAGCATTAGTTCGGGACAGCCCCAGCATTTT
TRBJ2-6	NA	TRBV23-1	CASSQWWQGSSGANVLTF	TGCGCCAGCAGTCAATGGTGGCAGGGTAGCTCTGGGGCCAACGTCCTGACTTTC
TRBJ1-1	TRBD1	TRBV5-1	CASSLLQGAWITEAFF	TGCGCCAGCAGCTTATTACAGGGGGCCTGGATCACTGAAGCTTTCTTT
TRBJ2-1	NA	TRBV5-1	CASSSSGDSYNEQFF	TGCGCCAGCAGCTCTTCAGGGGACTCCTACAATGAGCAGTTCTTC
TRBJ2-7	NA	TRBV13	CASSLARYEQYF	TGTGCCAGCAGCTTAGCGAGGTACGAGCAGTACTTC
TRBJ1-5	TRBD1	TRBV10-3	CAISEGQGGSQPQHF	TGTGCCATCAGCGAAGGACAGGGAGGAAGTCAGCCCCAGCATTTT
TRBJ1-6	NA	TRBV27	CASSSDGGNSPLHF	TGTGCCAGCAGCTCCGACGGGGGGAATTCACCCCTCCACTTT
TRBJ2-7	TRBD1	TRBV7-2	CASSSPRDSLTYEQYF	TGTGCCAGCAGCTCTCCTCGGGACAGTTTAACCTACGAGCAGTACTTC
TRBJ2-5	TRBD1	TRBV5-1	CASSSPPPTGEKGETQYF	TGCGCCAGCAGCTCCCCACCCCCGACAGGGGAGAAGGGAGAGACCCAGTACTTC
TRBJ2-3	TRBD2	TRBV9	CASSVSGTTDTQYF	TGTGCCAGCAGCGTCAGCGGGACCACAGATACGCAGTATTTT
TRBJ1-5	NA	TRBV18	CASSPVTGRSNQPQHF	TGTGCCAGCTCACCGGTCACAGGTCGGAGCAATCAGCCCCAGCATTTT
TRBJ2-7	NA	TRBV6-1	CASSESPSRGFHEQYF	TGTGCCAGCAGTGAAAGCCCAAGCCGGGGATTCCACGAGCAGTACTTC